The T cell receptor beta chain described here comes from a study of blood T cell repertoires in COVID-19. Overall study: From T cells, B-cell-depleted T cells, or PBMCs came the material, which was cDNA or gDNA.

Profiling relied on immunoSEQ multiplex PCR, and the TCRdb table lists in-frame clones only, not all of them. The profile covers around 210,000 clones, with 85% appearing a single time and around 0.93% taken by the ten largest. V was cut by 0 bases and J by 3 bases, with 9 bases left in between. This CDR3 is 14 amino acids long. Germline CDR1 SGDLS, CDR2 YYNGEE. The sequence was obtained from a man aged 60 to 69 with COVID-19, enrolled during active disease. Sequencing used peripheral blood. J is TRBJ2-5 and V is TRBV9; tentatively, D is TRBD2 (6 bases). The CDR3 coding sequence is TGTGCCAGCAGCGTAGCTGGGGAGGAAGAGACCCAGTACTTC. Protein product: CASSVAGEEETQYF. The full variable domain, with the rest looked up from reference TRBV9 and TRBJ2-5, is DSGVTQTPKHLITATGQRVTLRCSPRSGDLSVYWYQQSLDQGLQFLIQYYNGEERAKGNILERFSAQQFPDLHSELNLSSLELGDSALYFCASSVAGEEETQYFGPGTRLLVL.